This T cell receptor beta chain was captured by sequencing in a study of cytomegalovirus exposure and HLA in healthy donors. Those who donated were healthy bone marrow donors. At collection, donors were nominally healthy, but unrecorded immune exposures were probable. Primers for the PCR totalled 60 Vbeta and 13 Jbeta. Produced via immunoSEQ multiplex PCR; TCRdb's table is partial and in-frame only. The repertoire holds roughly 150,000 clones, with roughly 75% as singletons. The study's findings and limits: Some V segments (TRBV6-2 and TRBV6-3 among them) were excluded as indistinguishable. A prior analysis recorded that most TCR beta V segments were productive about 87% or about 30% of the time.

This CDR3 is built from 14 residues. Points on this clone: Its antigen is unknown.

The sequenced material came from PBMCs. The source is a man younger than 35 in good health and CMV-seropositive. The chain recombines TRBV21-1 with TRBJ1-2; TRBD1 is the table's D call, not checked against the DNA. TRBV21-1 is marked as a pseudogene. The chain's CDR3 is CASSSQGALYGYTF. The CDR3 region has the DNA TGTGCCAGCAGCTCACAGGGGGCGCTTTATGGCTACACCTTC.